Each of the 27 T cell receptor beta chains below was sequenced from the same sample in a study of glioma-infiltrating T cells after dendritic cell vaccination. Clones were sequenced by immunoSEQ multiplex PCR, and TCRdb holds only the in-frame ones, with some missing. This sample yields roughly 80,000 clones, of which roughly 84% are seen a single time; 2% to 2.5% belongs to the top ten. The sample's time point: after dendritic cell vaccination, including at tumor progression/relapse. The material was blood, obtained after dendritic cell vaccination. The receptors were gathered from a human donor with glioblastoma.

The rearrangement links TRBV12-5 to TRBJ1-2; the D is unclear. The germline V and J ends were trimmed by 1 base and 2 bases, with 8 bases remaining between them. Germline V gene data show CDR1 as LGHNT and CDR2 as FRNRAP. CDR3 length: 14 amino acids. CDR3 bases: TGTGCTAGTGGTTTGGGCAGGCAAAACTATGGCTACACCTTC. This sequence encodes CASGLGRQNYGYTF. Full variable domain (remainder filled in from reference TRBV12-5 and TRBJ1-2): DARVTQTPRHKVTEMGQEVTMRCQPILGHNTVFWYRQTMMQGLELLAYFRNRAPLDDSGMPKDRFSAEMPDATLATLKIQPSEPRDSAVYFCASGLGRQNYGYTFGSGTRLTVV.

This chain connects TRBV12-5 to TRBJ2-1; 8 bases are a match to TRBD1. Germline V gives CDR1 LGHNT, CDR2 FRNRAP. With V trimmed by 5 bases and J by 0 bases, 9 bases remained unmatched. The CDR3 covers 17 residues. The chain's CDR3 is CASGGGQDSSSYNEQFF. Here the CDR3 DNA reads TGTGCTAGTGGTGGGGGACAGGACTCAAGCTCCTACAATGAGCAGTTCTTC.

The sample holds a few counts of this clone. The CDR3 is CASSLMLAGTYNEQFF. CDR3 in DNA: TGTGCCAGCAGCCTAATGCTAGCGGGGACCTACAATGAGCAGTTCTTC. The V and J genes are TRBV11-2 and TRBJ2-1, with 9 bases identical to TRBD2. With 5 bases clipped from V and 2 bases from J, the junction kept 7 bases outside the gene matches. This CDR3 region has 16 residues. The V gene's germline CDR1 is SGHAT and CDR2 FQNNGV.

The V and J genes are TRBV29-1 and TRBJ2-1; 8 nucleotides match TRBD1. J was trimmed by 2 bases and V by 2 bases; bases with no gene match: 11. CDR1 and CDR2 (germline): SQVTM, ANQGSEA. This CDR3 comprises 17 residues. CDR3 loop: CSVELPNPGQAYNEQFF. CDR3 in DNA: TGCAGCGTTGAACTTCCAAACCCGGGACAGGCCTACAATGAGCAGTTCTTC.

This rearrangement joins TRBV5-1 to TRBJ1-2; D perhaps matches TRBD1 (5 bases). V lost 0 bases to trimming and J lost 4 bases, with 7 bases between them. This CDR3 is built from 13 residues. Per germline, CDR1 SGHRS and CDR2 YFSETQ. The CDR3 coding sequence is TGCGCCAGCAGCTTGGGACAGCTCTATGGCTACACCTTC. Translation: CASSLGQLYGYTF.

J is TRBJ2-1 and V is TRBV2; TRBD1 aligns across 9 bases. CDR3 length equals 15 residues. The V gene end was trimmed by 3 bases and the J gene end by 6 bases; junction bases not matched to a gene: 6. The germline CDR1 and CDR2 sequences are SNHLY and FYNNEI. This CDR3 reads CASSETGQGFNEQFF. CDR3 DNA sequence: TGTGCCAGCAGTGAGACAGGACAGGGGTTCAATGAGCAGTTCTTC.

The rearrangement uses TRBV12-5 and TRBJ2-1, with D unclear. Between the trimmed V and J ends, which lost 6 bases and 4 bases, there was a span of 7 bases. This CDR3 has 12 amino acids. Germline V CDR1 and CDR2: LGHNT, FRNRAP. CDR3 nucleotides: TGTGCTAGTGGCCCTTTATACAATGAGCAGTTCTTC. Translated: CASGPLYNEQFF.

This sequence joins TRBV4-2 and TRBJ2-4; 7 bases align to TRBD2. CDR1 is LGHNA, CDR2 YNFKEQ, per germline. The CDR3 is 14 residues long. The V segment lost 1 base and the J segment 9 bases; nucleotides outside the gene matches: 6. The CDR3 reads CASSQAERDGIQYF. The CDR3 coding sequence is TGTGCCAGCAGCCAAGCGGAGCGGGATGGCATTCAGTACTTC.

This chain uses TRBV30 with TRBJ1-3; maybe TRBD1 (5 bases). The CDR3 is made up of 13 amino acids. Trimming stripped 4 bases from V and 2 bases from J, with 9 bases between. CDR1 is GTSNPN, CDR2 SVGIG, per germline (reference sequence). The CDR3 region is CAWTGQTGNTIYF. DNA for the CDR3: TGTGCCTGGACAGGACAAACTGGAAACACCATATATTTT. Based on the CDR3 plus reference TRBV30 and TRBJ1-3, the full variable domain is SQTIHQWPATLVQPVGSPLSLECTVEGTSNPNLYWYRQAAGRGLQLLFYSVGIGQISSEVPQNLSASRPQDRQFILSSKKLLLSDSGFYLCAWTGQTGNTIYFGEGSWLTVV.

V gene TRBV7-9 combines with J gene TRBJ1-5; tentatively, D is TRBD1 (6 bases). With 0 bases removed from V and 2 bases from J, the gap between germline ends came to 14 bases. Germline CDR1 is SEHNR and CDR2 is FQNEAQ (reference sequence). The CDR3 runs to 17 residues. The CDR3 DNA reads as TGTGCCAGCAGCTTAGCGCTCCGGACAGCGGGCAATCAGCCCCAGCATTTT. Protein: CASSLALRTAGNQPQHF.

The chain links TRBV6-5 to TRBJ1-1; no firm D call. V was pared by 4 bases and J by 0 bases, with 9 bases between. The CDR3 totals 14 residues. Germline CDR1 and CDR2: MNHEY and SVGAGI. CDR3: CASSWAEMNTEAFF. The DNA of the CDR3 is TGTGCCAGCAGTTGGGCAGAGATGAACACTGAAGCTTTCTTT.

This chain joins TRBV5-1 and TRBJ1-2; 9 nucleotides agree with TRBD1. The trim removed 3 bases at V and 4 bases at J, leaving 10 bases unmatched. Germline V gene data show CDR1 as SGHRS and CDR2 as YFSETQ. This CDR3 region has 16 residues. The CDR3 here is CASSSVTGGDGYGYTF. The DNA of the CDR3 is TGCGCCAGCAGCTCTGTTACAGGGGGCGATGGCTATGGCTACACCTTC.

The chain is built from TRBV6-5 and TRBJ2-7, with D perhaps TRBD2 (6 bases). Per the germline V gene, CDR1 is MNHEY and CDR2 is SVGAGI. Trimming removed 5 bases at V and 6 bases at J, with 14 bases between. CDR3 size: 13 residues. The CDR3 reads CASSVVLALEQYF. The CDR3 DNA reads as TGTGCCAGCAGTGTGGTACTAGCCCTCGAGCAGTACTTC.

This clone was counted at least ten times. The V and J genes are TRBV6-1 and TRBJ1-2; D is uncertain. V lost 3 bases and J 0 bases, leaving 5 bases between the germline ends. This CDR3 is 13 amino acids long. Germline assignment: CDR1 MNHNS and CDR2 SASEGT. CDR3 residues: CASSDTANYGYTF. As DNA, the CDR3 is TGTGCCAGCAGTGACACTGCTAACTATGGCTACACCTTC.

V gene TRBV25-1 combines with J gene TRBJ2-2, with D perhaps TRBD2 (7 bases). V gave up 1 base and J gave up 5 bases, with 14 bases separating them. The germline V gene has CDR1 MGHDK and CDR2 SYGVNS. The CDR3 is made up of 16 amino acids. CDR3 DNA: TGTGCCAGCAGTGAATGGGGGGGCTTCAGGACCGGGGAGCTGTTTTTT. This translates into CASSEWGGFRTGELFF. The full variable domain, completed using reference TRBV25-1 and TRBJ2-2, is EADIYQTPRYLVIGTGKKITLECSQTMGHDKMYWYQQDPGMELHLIHYSYGVNSTEKGDLSSESTVSRIRTEHFPLTLESARPSHTSQYLCASSEWGGFRTGELFFGEGSRLTVL.

The V gene is TRBV30, the J gene TRBJ1-4, with no clear D. CDR3 length equals 12 residues. The ends were cut back, 5 bases at V and 7 bases at J, with 11 bases in the middle. Germline V gene data show CDR1 as GTSNPN and CDR2 as SVGIG (reference sequence). CDR3 in amino acids: CAWDPRGEKLFF. The DNA for the CDR3 is TGTGCCTGGGACCCTCGAGGTGAAAAACTGTTTTTT.

This clone has a single count. The chain is built from TRBV5-1 and TRBJ1-1, with D possibly TRBD1 on 6 matching bases. The CDR3 loop spans 15 amino acids. Trimming pared 2 bases from V and 1 base from J, leaving 12 bases between. From germline, CDR1 is SGHRS and CDR2 YFSETQ. In nucleotides, the CDR3 is TGCGCCAGCAGCTTAATTACAGGGAAGAACACTGAAGCTTTCTTT. As protein: CASSLITGKNTEAFF.

The rearrangement uses TRBV5-1 and TRBJ1-1; 8 positions match TRBD1. Germline lookup yields CDR1 SGHRS and CDR2 YFSETQ. The CDR3 extends over 13 amino acids. J lost 3 bases, V lost 4 bases, and 2 bases had no gene match. CDR3: CASSRGQDTEAFF. The DNA for the CDR3 is TGCGCCAGCAGCCGGGGACAGGACACTGAAGCTTTCTTT.

V and J are TRBV29-1 and TRBJ2-1; possibly TRBD1 for D (6 bases). Germline V gene data show CDR1 as SQVTM and CDR2 as ANQGSEA. This CDR3 has 14 amino acids. The V end was cut by 7 bases, the J end by 9 bases, with 22 bases between. The CDR3 DNA reads as TGCAGCGCCCCTCGGGACAAAGGATGGGGTGAGCAGTTCTTC. Translation gives CSAPRDKGWGEQFF.

CDR3: CASSQEGQGTYEQYF. The CDR3 DNA reads TGTGCCAGCAGCCAAGAGGGACAGGGTACCTACGAGCAGTACTTC. The rearrangement uses TRBV4-2 and TRBJ2-7, with 9 bases aligning to TRBD1. This CDR3 has 15 amino acids. The trim removed 0 bases at V and 2 bases at J, leaving 2 bases unmatched. Germline V gene lookup returns CDR1 LGHNA and CDR2 YNFKEQ.

This CDR3 reads CASSFGRGLVDEQYF. For the CDR3, the DNA is TGTGCCAGCAGTTTTGGGCGGGGGCTTGTTGACGAGCAGTACTTC. V gene TRBV27 combines with J gene TRBJ2-7; tentative D call: TRBD2 (7 bases). The CDR3 length is 15 residues. Trimming stripped 3 bases from V and 5 bases from J, with 17 bases between. Germline values: CDR1 MNHEY, CDR2 SMNVEV (reference sequence).

This chain joins TRBV2 and TRBJ2-1; a weak D match, TRBD1 (5 bases). The germline gives CDR1 SNHLY, CDR2 FYNNEI. CDR3 length equals 15 residues. Trimming shortened V by 4 bases and J by 0 bases, and 10 bases separated the two germline ends. CDR3 DNA: TGTGCCAGCAGTGCCCTCCAGGGCTCCTACAATGAGCAGTTCTTC. It codes for CASSALQGSYNEQFF. Filled out from reference TRBV2 and TRBJ2-1, the complete variable domain reads EPEVTQTPSHQVTQMGQEVILRCVPISNHLYFYWYRQILGQKVEFLVSFYNNEISEKSEIFDDQFSVERPDGSNFTLKIRSTKLEDSAMYFCASSALQGSYNEQFFGPGTRLTVL.

This clone appeared a single time. The chain joins TRBV6-6 to TRBJ2-1; maybe TRBD1 (7 bases). The length of the CDR3 is 13 residues. The V gene lost 5 bases and the J gene lost 8 bases, with 13 bases spanning the gap. Per germline, CDR1 MNHNY and CDR2 SVGAGI (reference sequence). The CDR3 bases are TGTGCCAGCAGTGTACAGGGGAGGTATGAGCAGTTCTTC. The encoded protein is CASSVQGRYEQFF.

The V and J genes are TRBV4-1 and TRBJ2-2; TRBD1 matches 9 bases. Germline lookup yields CDR1 MGHRA and CDR2 YSYEKL. The CDR3 spans 15 residues. The V segment lost 4 bases and the J segment 5 bases; nucleotides outside the gene matches: 5. The CDR3, as DNA: TGCGCCAGCAGCCCGGGACAGGGAGGGACCGGGGAGCTGTTTTTT. It yields the protein CASSPGQGGTGELFF.

The genes are TRBV7-8 and TRBJ1-2; the D gene is possibly TRBD1 (6 bases). CDR1 and CDR2 from the germline V gene are SGHVS and FQNEAQ. The CDR3 covers 15 residues. V lost 2 bases to trimming and J lost 4 bases, with 14 bases between them. CDR3 coding DNA: TGTGCCAGCAGCTTACCCGGGACACCCCCCTATGGCTACACCTTC. Amino acids: CASSLPGTPPYGYTF.

This chain joins TRBV6-5 and TRBJ1-1, with a weak D call TRBD1 (6 bases). The V end lost 6 bases, the J end lost 2 bases, and 10 bases lay between the germline ends. This CDR3 is built from 13 residues. Germline values: CDR1 MNHEY, CDR2 SVGAGI. CDR3 protein: CASRGHLNTEAFF. The CDR3 DNA is TGTGCCAGCAGGGGACACCTAAACACTGAAGCTTTCTTT.

V and J are TRBV10-3 and TRBJ2-1; TRBD2 matches 9 bases. The CDR3 runs to 12 residues. Germline values: CDR1 ENHRY, CDR2 SYGVKD. After removal of 0 bases from V and 16 bases from J, the junction contained 4 bases not matched to a gene. The CDR3 region is CAISESAGGLFF. Written as DNA, the CDR3 is TGTGCCATCAGTGAGTCTGCGGGAGGGCTCTTCTTC.